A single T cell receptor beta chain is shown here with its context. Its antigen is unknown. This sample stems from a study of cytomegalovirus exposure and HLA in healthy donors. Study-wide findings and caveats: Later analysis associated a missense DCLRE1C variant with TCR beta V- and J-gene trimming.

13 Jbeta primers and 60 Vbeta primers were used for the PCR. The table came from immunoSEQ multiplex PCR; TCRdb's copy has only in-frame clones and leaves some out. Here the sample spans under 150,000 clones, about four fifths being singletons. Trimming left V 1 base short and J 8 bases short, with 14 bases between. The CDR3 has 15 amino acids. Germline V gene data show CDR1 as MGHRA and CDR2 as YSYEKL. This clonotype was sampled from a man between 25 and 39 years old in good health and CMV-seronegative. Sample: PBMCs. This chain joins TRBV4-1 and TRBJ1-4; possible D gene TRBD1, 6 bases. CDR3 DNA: TGCGCCAGCAGCCAAGGGGGGCAGGGGTACGAAAAACTGTTTTTT. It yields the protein CASSQGGQGYEKLFF.